This TCR beta chain was recovered during a study of control samples from healthy donors and cancer patients. Only one count was recorded for this clone. The CDR3 is 13 amino acids. Per the germline V gene, CDR1 is MNHEY and CDR2 is SVGAGI. V was pared by 10 bases and J by 3 bases, with 15 bases between. TCRdb's copy holds only in-frame clones and misses some; the assay was immunoSEQ multiplex PCR. The sample has 150,000 to 200,000 clones; almost 90% are singletons. The chain links TRBV6-5 to TRBJ1-1; D gene unclear. The source material was blood. This receptor was taken from a man between 18 and 29 years old in good health. CDR3 sequence reads: CATRLYSYTEAFF. The CDR3 DNA is TGTGCCACCAGACTGTACTCATACACTGAAGCTTTCTTT.